The 4 T cell receptor beta chains reported below all come from one sample, sequenced in a study of cytotoxic CD8 clonotypes in ibrutinib-treated CLL. The protocol was immunoSEQ multiplex PCR, while the TCRdb copy is restricted to in-frame clones and leaves out a portion. The repertoire holds about 130,000 clones, around four fifths seen once, with around 3% in the top ten. The sample was PBMCs, taken after 24 months of ibrutinib treatment. The receptors shown here come from a human donor with chronic lymphocytic leukemia.

About this clone: The same CDR3 can be traced to other DNA sequences in this sample. The V and J genes are TRBV5-1 and TRBJ1-4; D is ambiguous. From germline, CDR1 is SGHRS and CDR2 YFSETQ. The CDR3 runs 13 residues. Trimming took off 4 bases at V and 8 bases at J, with 12 bases between the two ends. In nucleotides, the CDR3 is TGCGCCAGCAGCCTTAGGATGGGGGAAAAACTGTTTTTT. Translated, it gives CASSLRMGEKLFF.

V and J are TRBV10-2 and TRBJ1-1, with TRBD1 identical over 10 bases. CDR1 is WSHSY and CDR2 is SAAADI in the germline V gene. The V segment lost 9 bases and the J segment 6 bases; nucleotides outside the gene matches: 13. The CDR3 is 15 residues long. CDR3 residues: CASIARDRGVPEAFF. For the CDR3, the DNA is TGCGCCAGTATAGCCCGGGACAGGGGAGTTCCTGAAGCTTTCTTT.

This chain connects TRBV9 to TRBJ1-2; no clear D. Germline V gene lookup returns CDR1 SGDLS and CDR2 YYNGEE. CDR3 length: 13 residues. V lost 8 bases and J 6 bases, leaving 17 bases between the germline ends. CDR3 region: CARNLPSRNGYTF. CDR3 nucleotide sequence: TGTGCCAGAAATCTGCCCTCAAGGAATGGCTACACCTTC.

The V gene is TRBV16, the J gene TRBJ1-3; D might be TRBD1 (5 bases). The CDR3 loop spans 19 amino acids. V lost 3 bases and J lost 0, with 21 bases in between. Germline CDR1 and CDR2: KGHSY and FQNENV. CDR3: CASSQRGTPGLNSGNTIYF. The CDR3 nucleotides are TGTGCCAGCAGCCAGCGGGGCACGCCGGGGCTTAACTCTGGAAACACCATATATTTT.